Described below is a single T cell receptor beta chain sequence and its context. What it recognizes is unknown. The whole isolated RNA underwent reverse transcription, so sequencing captured expressed TCRB transcripts. The method was immunoSEQ multiplex PCR; TCRdb's version includes in-frame clones alone and lacks a portion of them. Among under 450,000 clones listed, around 15% were seen once. This entry belongs to a study of beta chain features in type 1 diabetes. Overall study: The study examined around 98,000,000 sorted cells across all samples.

Whole-study results and caveats: In type 1 diabetes patients, VDJ junctions had fewer insertions; deletions at these junctions were more frequent. Amplification by PCR could prefer shorter templates, with the same effect in patients and controls.

The CDR3 extends over 13 amino acids. Trimming took off 1 base at V and 11 bases at J, with 14 bases between the two ends. From germline, CDR1 is SNHLY and CDR2 FYNNEI. This sequence joins TRBV2 and TRBJ1-1; possibly TRBD1 for D (5 bases). This sequence was found in a woman younger than 30 in good health. Sequenced input: naive CD4+ T cells from blood. The CDR3 coding sequence is TGTGCCAGCAGTGAAGTTCGGGGGTGGGGTGCTTTCTTT. Translating gives CASSEVRGWGAFF.